A single sample is the source of the 24 T cell receptor beta chains below, sequenced in a study of T cell repertoires in cytomegalovirus infection. Their antigens are not known. MiXCR, applied by TCRdb to the reads, yields one record per CDR3 protein. The table includes about 220,000 distinct CDR3 sequences, 35% to 40% detected once. The specimen was CD8+ T cells from cultured PBMCs, collected from culture after CMV antigen stimulation. The receptor set was obtained from a human donor in good health (CMV status not recorded). Some clones in this sample may be carry-over from other donors' samples.

This clonotype was counted only a few times. The chain links TRBV12-5 to TRBJ2-1; D remains unclear. Germline V gene lookup returns CDR1 LGHNT and CDR2 FRNRAP. CDR3 length: 15 residues. V lost 7 bases, J lost 6 bases, and 19 bases lay in between. In DNA form, the CDR3 reads TGTGCTAGTGTCCCGGACGGGCCGGCCGGCAATGAGCAGTTCTTC. Protein sequence: CASVPDGPAGNEQFF.

The chain couples TRBV7-3 to TRBJ2-1, with 8 bases fitting TRBD2. The germline CDR1 and CDR2 sequences are SGHTA and FQGTGA. V trimming: 4 bases; J trimming: 2 bases; junction bases outside the gene matches: 4. The CDR3 loop spans 15 amino acids. CDR3 DNA sequence: TGTGCCAGCAGCTCGGGACTAGGACCCTACAATGAGCAGTTCTTC. Translating gives CASSSGLGPYNEQFF.

The gene calls are TRBV7-2 and TRBJ2-1, with 15 bases matching TRBD2. The CDR3 has 17 amino acids. The germline CDR1 and CDR2 sequences are SGHTA and FQGNSA. The V segment lost 2 bases and the J segment 7 bases; nucleotides outside the gene matches: 6. Written as DNA, the CDR3 is TGTGCCAGCAGCTTATTTGGGGGACTAGCGGGAGGAAATGAGCAGTTCTTC. Translated, it gives CASSLFGGLAGGNEQFF.

This clonotype appeared a few times. This chain links TRBV6-1 with TRBJ2-7; D is undetermined. This CDR3 has 14 amino acids. The ends were cut back, 5 bases at V and 2 bases at J, with 13 bases in the middle. Germline V gene data show CDR1 as MNHNS and CDR2 as SASEGT. Here the CDR3 reads CASSHGGDAYEQYF. For the CDR3, the DNA is TGTGCCAGCAGTCACGGTGGGGATGCCTACGAGCAGTACTTC.

This clonotype has more than one count but fewer than ten. The genes are TRBV6-1 and TRBJ2-7, with a weak D call TRBD2 (5 bases). The germline V gene has CDR1 MNHNS and CDR2 SASEGT. V was shortened by 7 bases and J by 4 bases, with 14 bases between the two germline ends. This CDR3 has 13 residues. CDR3 sequence: CASTFEKRYEQYF. The CDR3 coding sequence is TGTGCCAGCACCTTTGAAAAGCGGTACGAGCAGTACTTC.

This clonotype appeared many times. This chain connects TRBV29-1 to TRBJ2-1; D unclear. This CDR3 is 13 amino acids long. The ends were cut back, 7 bases at V and 3 bases at J, with 13 bases in the middle. Germline-derived CDR1 and CDR2 are SQVTM and ANQGSEA. The CDR3 sequence is CSEGAPGYNEQFF. The CDR3 DNA sequence: TGCAGCGAAGGAGCCCCAGGCTACAATGAGCAGTTCTTC.

The sample holds a few counts of this clonotype. This sequence joins TRBV12-3 or TRBV12-4 and TRBJ2-3, with 10 bases aligning to TRBD2. The CDR3 length is 17 residues. After removal of 7 bases from V and 6 bases from J, the junction contained 16 bases not matched to a gene. This chain's CDR3 is CASINPLIAGGTDTQYF. The CDR3 nucleotides are TGTGCCAGCATCAACCCTTTGATAGCGGGAGGTACCGATACGCAGTATTTT.

This chain joins TRBV7-6 and TRBJ1-2; tentative D call: TRBD1 (5 bases). The V and J ends lost 5 bases and 6 bases respectively, with 19 bases between them. CDR1 is SGHVS and CDR2 is FNYEAQ in the germline V gene. This CDR3 is built from 15 residues. CDR3 region: CASSPTEKRWDGYTF. CDR3 in DNA: TGTGCCAGCAGCCCGACAGAAAAGAGGTGGGATGGCTACACCTTC.

This clonotype is labeled medium-sized. The gene calls are TRBV7-9 and TRBJ1-5, with no clear D. Germline assignment: CDR1 SEHNR and CDR2 FQNEAQ (reference sequence). This CDR3 contains 16 residues. Trimming stripped 1 base from V and 0 bases from J, with 10 bases between. Here the CDR3 reads CASSLDLGDSNQPQHF. CDR3 coding DNA: TGTGCCAGCAGCTTAGACCTGGGTGATAGCAATCAGCCCCAGCATTTT.

This chain uses TRBV29-1 with TRBJ1-1, with TRBD1 identical over 8 bases. CDR1 is SQVTM, CDR2 ANQGSEA, per germline. This CDR3 is built from 13 residues. V trimming: 7 bases; J trimming: 4 bases; junction bases outside the gene matches: 8. The CDR3 here is CSAVEDRATEAFF. DNA of the CDR3: TGCAGCGCCGTCGAGGACAGGGCCACTGAAGCTTTCTTT.

The chain joins TRBV24-1 to TRBJ1-5; weak D call: TRBD1 (5 bases). V lost 6 bases to trimming and J lost 5 bases, with 22 bases between them. This CDR3 is built from 17 residues. Germline V gives CDR1 KGHDR, CDR2 SFDVKD. The CDR3 reads CATSSPPTEGRDQPQHF. CDR3 bases: TGTGCCACCAGTTCCCCTCCGACAGAGGGTAGGGATCAGCCCCAGCATTTT.

In this sample, this clonotype turned up a few times. This chain uses TRBV6-5 with TRBJ1-1; a weak D match, TRBD1 (6 bases). Germline CDR1 reads MNHEY; CDR2 reads SVGAGI. V was trimmed by 2 bases and J by 6 bases, leaving 13 bases between them. There are 14 residues in the CDR3. CDR3 residues: CASSYRGDGAEAFF. In DNA, the CDR3 is TGTGCCAGCAGTTACAGGGGGGACGGCGCTGAAGCTTTCTTT.

This clonotype showed up many times. This sequence joins TRBV11-2 and TRBJ2-1; TRBD1 matches 12 bases. The J segment lost 8 bases and the V segment lost 5 bases, leaving 7 bases of the junction unmatched. The CDR3 sequence is 15 residues long. CDR1 is SGHAT, CDR2 FQNNGV, per germline. The CDR3 region is CASSGTGGPTDEQFF. CDR3 DNA sequence: TGTGCCAGCAGCGGGACAGGGGGCCCTACTGATGAGCAGTTCTTC. Full variable domain (missing parts from reference TRBV11-2 and TRBJ2-1): EAGVAQSPRYKIIEKRQSVAFWCNPISGHATLYWYQQILGQGPKLLIQFQNNGVVDDSQLPKDRFSAERLKGVDSTLKIQPAKLEDSAVYLCASSGTGGPTDEQFFGPGTRLTVL.

The chain employs TRBV27 and TRBJ1-6, with TRBD1 matching over 7 bases. Germline V gene lookup returns CDR1 MNHEY and CDR2 SMNVEV (reference sequence). The CDR3 has 17 residues. With 6 bases clipped from V and 7 bases from J, the junction kept 15 bases outside the gene matches. The CDR3 DNA follows: TGTGCCAGCAGGTGGGACAGCCAGAGTGGGGGGAATTCACCCCTCCACTTT. As protein: CASRWDSQSGGNSPLHF.

J is TRBJ1-5 and V is TRBV6-1; D remains ambiguous. CDR1 MNHNS and CDR2 SASEGT come from the germline V gene. Trimming removed 2 bases at V and 6 bases at J, with 14 bases between. This CDR3 is built from 15 residues. CDR3 sequence (DNA): TGTGCCAGCAGTGAAAACATAGGTAGTAGTCAGCCCCAGCATTTT. Translating it yields CASSENIGSSQPQHF.

The chain uses TRBV20-1 and TRBJ2-1, with TRBD2 as a possible D gene (6 bases). Germline V gene data show CDR1 as DFQATT and CDR2 as SNEGSKA (reference sequence). The CDR3 spans 14 residues. The V end lost 2 bases, the J end lost 7 bases, and 15 bases lay between the germline ends. The CDR3 nucleotides are TGCAGTGCTAGAAATCGGGGAGGTGGGAATGAGCAGTTCTTC. Translated: CSARNRGGGNEQFF.

This rearrangement joins TRBV7-2 to TRBJ2-3; unclear D gene. CDR3 length equals 13 residues. From germline, CDR1 is SGHTA and CDR2 FQGNSA. V shed 2 bases and J shed 8 bases, with 11 bases lying between them. The CDR3 spells CASSLRQPPTQYF. CDR3 in DNA: TGTGCCAGCAGCTTAAGACAACCCCCTACGCAGTATTTT.

A few counts support this clonotype. This chain joins TRBV7-8 and TRBJ1-1; D is possibly TRBD1 (6 bases). Germline lookup yields CDR1 SGHVS and CDR2 FQNEAQ. The CDR3 has 15 amino acids. V shed 4 bases and J shed 1 base, with 13 bases lying between them. CDR3 in DNA: TGTGCCAGCAGCTCGAGACCGGGACAGAACACTGAAGCTTTCTTT. Encoded protein: CASSSRPGQNTEAFF.

The J gene is TRBJ2-2, the V gene TRBV18, with 9 bases lining up with TRBD2. CDR3 length: 16 amino acids. Losses at the gene ends were 5 bases for V and 1 base for J; bases not matched to a gene: 5. Germline CDR1 and CDR2: KGHSH and LQKENI. The CDR3 here is CASSFLAGMNTGELFF. In DNA form, the CDR3 reads TGTGCCAGCTCATTTCTAGCGGGAATGAACACCGGGGAGCTGTTTTTT.

V is TRBV27 and J is TRBJ2-2, with 10 bases lining up with TRBD2. Germline lookup yields CDR1 MNHEY and CDR2 SMNVEV (reference sequence). V was pared by 5 bases and J by 5 bases, with 8 bases of the junction left unmatched. CDR3 length: 16 amino acids. CDR3 bases: TGTGCCAGCAGTGGCGCTAGCGGGAGAAGAACCGGGGAGCTGTTTTTT. Its translation: CASSGASGRRTGELFF.

The chain recombines TRBV3-1 with TRBJ1-1; possible D gene TRBD1, 5 bases. The CDR3 sequence is 13 residues long. Trimming took 1 base from V and 10 from J, leaving 13 bases between them. Looked up from germline, CDR1 is LGHDT and CDR2 is YNNKEL (reference sequence). CDR3 in DNA: TGTGCCAGCAGCCAAGGACCCGGGACCGGAGCTTTCTTT. Its protein is CASSQGPGTGAFF.

This chain uses TRBV10-2 with TRBJ2-5, with TRBD2 matching over 10 bases. V dropped 3 bases and J dropped 4; count of bases not matched to a gene: 5. CDR1 and CDR2 from the germline V gene are WSHSY and SAAADI. This CDR3 has 15 residues. The CDR3: CASSDPRLAGETQYF. The CDR3 DNA reads TGCGCCAGCAGTGACCCCCGACTAGCGGGAGAGACCCAGTACTTC.

The V and J genes are TRBV20-1 and TRBJ2-5; D gene ambiguous. The CDR3 is 13 amino acids. Germline V gene lookup returns CDR1 DFQATT and CDR2 SNEGSKA (reference sequence). The V end lost 3 bases, the J end lost 0 bases, and 8 bases lay between the germline ends. The CDR3 DNA is TGCAGTGCTAGTTGGGTGGACCAAGAGACCCAGTACTTC. Residues: CSASWVDQETQYF.

This chain links TRBV7-2 with TRBJ1-5; D remains ambiguous. The CDR3 spans 12 residues. CDR1 SGHTA and CDR2 FQGNSA come from the germline V gene. V lost 5 bases and J lost 4, with 6 bases in between. The CDR3 here is CASSHGNQPQHF. The CDR3 bases are TGTGCCAGCAGCCATGGGAATCAGCCCCAGCATTTT.